The present T cell receptor beta chain was sequenced within a study of blood T cell repertoires in COVID-19. Study-level information: PBMCs, B-cell-depleted T cells, or T cells provided the cDNA or gDNA that made up the material.

The length of the CDR3 is 16 residues. J gave up 3 bases and V 4 bases, and 6 bases lay outside the gene matches. Per the germline V gene, CDR1 is SGDLS and CDR2 is YYNGEE. Authors' processing steps: Scientists estimated how many nucleated cells there were by amplifying reference gene primers. Using immunoSEQ multiplex PCR, the repertoire was profiled, and TCRdb retains in-frame clones only, with some absent. V and J calls and clone size come straight from that table; D and trimming were deduced from the DNA. The sample consists of some 74,000 clones, 75% to 90% of them appearing once. The receptor comes from a woman over 75 with acute or convalescent COVID-19. Sequencing used peripheral blood. This chain connects TRBV9 to TRBJ2-5, with TRBD2 matching over 13 bases. The DNA for the CDR3 is TGTGCCAGCAGCTCGGGACTAGCGGGAATAAAAGAGACCCAGTACTTC. Protein: CASSSGLAGIKETQYF.